This note documents a single T cell receptor (beta chain) sequence. What it binds is not known. CDR1 is LGHNA and CDR2 is YSLEER in the germline V gene. V shed 0 bases and J shed 0 bases, with 17 bases lying between them. The CDR3 has 18 residues. The sample is drawn from a study of cytomegalovirus exposure and HLA in healthy donors. General observations from the study: As was reported, the classifier diagnosed cytomegalovirus status with high specificity and sensitivity. The study put around 180 TCR beta chains on its list as cytomegalovirus-associated. A subsequent analysis found that TCR clusters from the first cohort also tended to co-occur in the approximately 120 validation repertoires, with about 93% of cluster scores above 0. Most TCR sequences were rare, but some public TCRs occurred in many donors.

Profiling relied on immunoSEQ multiplex PCR, and the TCRdb table lists in-frame clones only, not all of them. The table lists about 150,000 clones, 86% of them singletons. The chain recombines TRBV4-3 with TRBJ1-2; TRBD1 might be the D (6 bases). This TCR was recovered from a man between 18 and 29 years old in good health and CMV-seropositive. The specimen sequenced was PBMCs. This CDR3 reads CASSQETGRLRTNYGYTF. The DNA of the CDR3 is TGCGCCAGCAGCCAAGAGACAGGACGGTTGAGGACTAACTATGGCTACACCTTC.